The entry below describes one TCR beta chain. Its matching antigen is unknown. The source of the sample is a study of cytomegalovirus exposure and HLA in healthy donors. For the study at large: An early release of data contained around 80 million unique TCRs, which came from HLA-typed donors.

60 Vbeta and 13 Jbeta primers were used in PCR. Source study methods: Later, an analysis found around 80 million unique TCR beta chains, and 9.5 million to 12 million of these were shared. The data were produced by immunoSEQ multiplex PCR, yet TCRdb's version contains in-frame clones alone and is incomplete. The V and J calls and clone size come from that table; D and trimming were worked out from the DNA. The table lists approximately 110,000 clones, about two thirds of them singletons. In germline, CDR1 is SGHTA, CDR2 FQGNSA. Trimming left V 2 bases short and J 4 bases short, with 9 bases between. The CDR3 is 14 residues long. Study-wide findings and caveats: Most TCR sequences were rare, but some public TCRs occurred in many donors. It was confirmed in vitro that a few of the CMV-associated chains were specific for CMV antigens.

The rearrangement uses TRBV7-2 and TRBJ1-5; D is unresolved. The sequence was obtained from a woman in her 40s in good health and CMV-seropositive. The sample comprised PBMCs. The CDR3 DNA reads TGTGCCAGCAGCTTAAGAGTCACTAATCAGCCCCAGCATTTT. This sequence encodes CASSLRVTNQPQHF.